The present T cell receptor (beta chain) was sequenced within a study of patients and donors after allogeneic stem cell transplantation. A single record per CDR3 protein comes from TCRdb applying MiXCR to the RT-PCR reads. The sample includes approximately 21,000 distinct CDR3 sequences, 25% to 30% of them seen just once. CDR3 length: 13 amino acids. V dropped 1 base and J dropped 0 bases, with 1 base sitting between them. Germline V gene data show CDR1 as MNHNY and CDR2 as SVGAGI (reference sequence). Material: blood, either unsorted or a sorted T cell fraction (not recorded which). The chain joins TRBV6-6 to TRBJ1-3; no firm D call. The clonotype was recovered from a human donor who was either an allogeneic HSCT recipient or a stem cell or donor lymphocyte infusion donor (not recorded which). It is not recorded whose cells these are; they may come from a transplant donor. The CDR3 bases are TGTGCCAGCAGTTACTTCTCTGGAAACACCATATATTTT. As protein: CASSYFSGNTIYF.